This paragraph covers one T cell receptor (beta chain) sequence. The CDR3 loop spans 16 amino acids. After removal of 4 bases from V and 2 bases from J, the junction contained 4 bases not matched to a gene. Germline V gene data show CDR1 as MGHDK and CDR2 as SYGVNS. The data were taken from a study of identifying expanded T cells in peripheral blood. Libraries were prepared by immunoSEQ multiplex PCR; TCRdb keeps only in-frame clonotypes and omits some of them. The table lists about 120,000 clones, roughly 84% of them singletons. The clonotype comes from a person aged 18-70 years in good health. Sequenced input: blood. J is TRBJ2-1 and V is TRBV25-1; 11 bases match TRBD2. The CDR3 coding sequence is TGTGCCAGCAGTGCTCATAGCGGGGGGGCCTACAATGAGCAGTTCTTC. Its translation is CASSAHSGGAYNEQFF.